The 23 T cell receptor beta chains below come from one sample, sequenced in a study of shared clonotypes between healthy human individuals. Method: immunoSEQ multiplex PCR; TCRdb's copy keeps in-frame clones and lacks some. The sample has millions of clones, 85% to 95% seen once; the top ten hold more than 0.1%. The material sequenced was naive CD4+ T cells sorted from blood. The subset: CD45RA+ positively selected. These receptors all stem from a man aged 18-30 years in good health.

The chain is built from TRBV5-1 and TRBJ2-7; TRBD1 agrees at 7 bases. CDR3 length: 15 amino acids. Germline V CDR1 and CDR2: SGHRS, YFSETQ. V shed 0 bases, J shed 6 bases, and the junction held 9 bases outside the gene matches. The CDR3 sequence is CASSLGDRESREQYF. CDR3 bases: TGCGCCAGCAGCTTGGGAGACAGGGAATCTCGCGAGCAGTACTTC.

The chain couples TRBV9 to TRBJ2-7; 11 bases align to TRBD2. The V segment lost 3 bases and the J segment 7 bases; nucleotides outside the gene matches: 6. CDR3 length: 14 amino acids. CDR1 is SGDLS and CDR2 is YYNGEE in the germline V gene. Here the CDR3 reads CASSGLAGMGEQYF. The CDR3 coding sequence is TGTGCCAGCAGCGGACTAGCGGGAATGGGAGAGCAGTACTTC.

This clone was observed a single time. V gene TRBV7-2 combines with J gene TRBJ2-7; D is possibly TRBD2 (6 bases). Germline CDR1 SGHTA, CDR2 FQGNSA. Trimming removed 1 base at V and 3 bases at J, with 10 bases between. The CDR3 runs 14 residues. Here the CDR3 DNA reads TGTGCCAGCAGCTTAGATGGGCGGGACTACGAGCAGTACTTC. It translates to CASSLDGRDYEQYF.

This chain joins TRBV6-6 and TRBJ1-4, with D tentatively TRBD1 (6 bases). CDR1 is MNHNY and CDR2 is SVGAGI in the germline V gene (reference sequence). Trimming pared 2 bases from V and 4 bases from J, leaving 14 bases between. The CDR3 runs to 16 residues. In DNA form, the CDR3 reads TGTGCCAGCAGTTACCGGACAGCCGGCGATAATGAAAAACTGTTTTTT. Translating it yields CASSYRTAGDNEKLFF.

The chain links TRBV6-5 to TRBJ1-2; possibly TRBD1 for D (5 bases). Germline CDR1 is MNHEY and CDR2 is SVGAGI. The CDR3 runs to 14 residues. The V and J ends lost 5 bases and 8 bases respectively, with 18 bases between them. The CDR3 reads CASSPRVGAGGYTF. The CDR3, as DNA: TGTGCCAGCAGTCCCCGGGTAGGGGCCGGGGGCTACACCTTC.

The rearrangement links TRBV7-9 to TRBJ2-3, with TRBD1 matching over 7 bases. Per germline, CDR1 SEHNR and CDR2 FQNEAQ (reference sequence). There are 15 residues in the CDR3. J was trimmed by 2 bases and V by 2 bases; bases with no gene match: 4. Written as DNA, the CDR3 is TGTGCCAGCAGCTTACGGGACAGTATCACAGATACGCAGTATTTT. It specifies CASSLRDSITDTQYF.

The chain has TRBV2 and TRBJ2-2; D gene unclear. The CDR3 runs to 13 residues. Trimming stripped 8 bases from V and 0 bases from J, with 7 bases between. Germline CDR1 and CDR2: SNHLY and FYNNEI. The CDR3, as DNA: TGTGCCAGCGCATACTCGAACACCGGGGAGCTGTTTTTT. Protein sequence: CASAYSNTGELFF. Full variable domain (remainder filled in from reference TRBV2 and TRBJ2-2): EPEVTQTPSHQVTQMGQEVILRCVPISNHLYFYWYRQILGQKVEFLVSFYNNEISEKSEIFDDQFSVERPDGSNFTLKIRSTKLEDSAMYFCASAYSNTGELFFGEGSRLTVL.

This sequence joins TRBV28 and TRBJ1-5; weak D call: TRBD1 (6 bases). V shed 4 bases and J shed 2 bases, with 12 bases lying between them. The CDR3 spans 15 residues. CDR1 MDHEN and CDR2 SYDVKM come from the germline V gene. CDR3: CASSSTDSGNQPQHF. In DNA, the CDR3 is TGTGCCAGCAGTTCCACGGACAGTGGCAATCAGCCCCAGCATTTT.

With respect to this clone: An end of the junction does not agree with germline; a read error may underlie this. J is TRBJ2-3 and V is TRBV7-2, with a tentative D call TRBD1 (5 bases). The CDR3 has 14 amino acids. The germline V gene encodes CDR1 SGHTA and CDR2 FQGNSA. This CDR3 reads CASSESGSTGTQYF. The CDR3 DNA reads TGTGCCAGCAGCGAAAGTGGTAGTACAGGTACGCAGTATTTT.

As to this clone: This CDR3 fails to terminate in the conserved phenylalanine or tryptophan, so it likely reflects a read error. This sequence joins TRBV30 and TRBJ1-5; 7 bases fit TRBD1. This CDR3 is built from 13 residues. The ends lost 5 bases at V and 3 bases at J; junction bases unmatched: 4. Per the germline V gene, CDR1 is GTSNPN and CDR2 is SVGIG (reference sequence). In DNA, the CDR3 is TGTGCCTGGTCCGGGACAGACAATCAGCCCCAGCATTCT. This translates into CAWSGTDNQPQHS.

The chain joins TRBV28 to TRBJ1-5, with D possibly being TRBD1 (5 bases). The CDR3 is 14 amino acids. Trimming removed 6 bases at V and 7 bases at J, with 16 bases between. From germline, CDR1 is MDHEN and CDR2 SYDVKM. For the CDR3, the DNA is TGTGCCAGCAGCCTGGAGCAGGGATGGCAGCCCCAGCATTTT. Protein: CASSLEQGWQPQHF.

The rearrangement joins TRBV6-5 to TRBJ1-1, with D uncertain. CDR3 size: 14 residues. Trimming stripped 4 bases from V and 3 bases from J, with 12 bases between. Germline CDR1 and CDR2: MNHEY and SVGAGI. The DNA of the CDR3 is TGTGCCAGCAGTTCATATGAGGTATACACTGAAGCTTTCTTT. Protein product: CASSSYEVYTEAFF.

The chain uses TRBV14 and TRBJ1-1, with 10 bases lining up with TRBD1. Germline lookup yields CDR1 SGHDN and CDR2 FVKESK. The CDR3 contains 15 residues. The trim removed 1 base at V and 1 base at J, leaving 0 bases unmatched. The CDR3 protein is CASSQGQGANTEAFF. The DNA for the CDR3 is TGTGCCAGCAGCCAAGGACAGGGGGCGAACACTGAAGCTTTCTTT.

The rearrangement joins TRBV28 to TRBJ2-7; 13 nucleotides line up with TRBD2. Germline values: CDR1 MDHEN, CDR2 SYDVKM. This CDR3 is built from 16 residues. Trimming removed 3 bases from V and 3 bases from J; junction bases left unmatched: 5. The DNA for the CDR3 is TGTGCCAGCAGTTTCCGACGGACTAGCGGGAGCTACGAGCAGTACTTC. This translates into CASSFRRTSGSYEQYF.

This clone came up once. The V gene is TRBV6-5, the J gene TRBJ2-5; D remains ambiguous. The germline gives CDR1 MNHEY, CDR2 SVGAGI. This CDR3 spans 15 amino acids. Trimming pared 1 base from V and 5 bases from J, leaving 14 bases between. CDR3 sequence: CASSYYGYSRETQYF. The CDR3 coding sequence is TGTGCCAGCAGTTACTACGGTTATTCTCGGGAGACCCAGTACTTC.

The V gene is TRBV6-6, the J gene TRBJ1-3; tentatively, D is TRBD1 (6 bases). The length of the CDR3 is 15 residues. Trimming stripped 6 bases from V and 0 bases from J, with 12 bases between. Germline V CDR1 and CDR2: MNHNY, SVGAGI (reference sequence). The CDR3 DNA is TGTGCCAGCAGCCCACAGGGAAGCTCTGGAAACACCATATATTTT. Protein product: CASSPQGSSGNTIYF.

The chain combines TRBV19 with TRBJ2-1; D might be TRBD2 (5 bases). Germline lookup yields CDR1 LNHDA and CDR2 SQIVND (reference sequence). There are 15 residues in the CDR3. Trimming left V 5 bases short and J 3 bases short, with 14 bases between. The CDR3 spells CASSSPGMGYNEQFF. CDR3 bases: TGTGCCAGTAGTTCCCCGGGGATGGGCTACAATGAGCAGTTCTTC.

The chain has TRBV6-6 and TRBJ2-3, with D possibly being TRBD1 (5 bases). This CDR3 has 16 amino acids. Germline-derived CDR1 and CDR2 are MNHNY and SVGAGI (reference sequence). V dropped 0 bases and J dropped 2 bases, with 12 bases sitting between them. CDR3 in amino acids: CASSYSRDGPTDTQYF. CDR3 DNA sequence: TGTGCCAGCAGTTACTCCAGGGATGGGCCCACAGATACGCAGTATTTT.

J is TRBJ2-7 and V is TRBV6-5, with D possibly being TRBD1 (5 bases). The CDR3 contains 15 residues. V lost 6 bases, J lost 4 bases, and 19 bases lay in between. Germline loops: CDR1 MNHEY, CDR2 SVGAGI. The CDR3 sequence: CASSQGLQGGYEQYF. The CDR3 DNA reads as TGTGCCAGCAGCCAAGGTCTCCAGGGTGGTTACGAGCAGTACTTC.

The rearrangement joins TRBV6-1 to TRBJ1-5; 7 nucleotides line up with TRBD1. The CDR3 runs to 16 residues. Trimming removed 3 bases from V and 1 base from J; junction bases left unmatched: 6. The germline V gene encodes CDR1 MNHNS and CDR2 SASEGT. The CDR3 nucleotides read TGTGCCAGCAGTGAGAACAGGGGCCCAAGCAATCAGCCCCAGCATTTT. It specifies CASSENRGPSNQPQHF.

V and J are TRBV5-4 and TRBJ2-5; D is perhaps TRBD1 (5 bases). Germline CDR1 reads SGHNT; CDR2 reads YYREEE (reference sequence). V gave up 4 bases and J gave up 5 bases, with 18 bases separating them. The CDR3 spans 15 residues. The CDR3 DNA reads as TGTGCCAGCAGCCTACGACAAGGGGTTGACGAGACCCAGTACTTC. As protein: CASSLRQGVDETQYF.

This rearrangement joins TRBV11-2 to TRBJ2-7; tentative D call: TRBD1 (6 bases). Germline V gene sequence: CDR1 SGHAT, CDR2 FQNNGV. The ends were cut back, 0 bases at V and 2 bases at J, with 11 bases in the middle. The CDR3 consists of 15 residues. The CDR3 DNA follows: TGTGCCAGCAGCTTAGATCGGACAGAGACCTACGAGCAGTACTTC. Translating gives CASSLDRTETYEQYF.

This clone was recorded once. The V and J genes are TRBV7-2 and TRBJ2-3; no definite D call. This CDR3 is 11 amino acids long. Trimming removed 5 bases from V and 6 bases from J, with 6 bases in between. CDR1 SGHTA and CDR2 FQGNSA come from the germline V gene. Here the CDR3 reads CASSPHDTQYF. CDR3 in DNA: TGTGCCAGCAGCCCCCATGATACGCAGTATTTT.